This is a list of T cell receptor beta chains from one sample in a study of OX40 agonist ivuxolimab in advanced cancers. Clones were read by immunoSEQ multiplex PCR, and TCRdb kept only the in-frame ones, dropping some. The sample lists more than 45,000 clones, 70% to 90% occurring once. Sequencing used CD4+ or CD8+ T cells sorted from blood, obtained in a trial of the OX40 agonist ivuxolimab. These receptors originate from an adult with an advanced solid tumor such as melanoma, head and neck, liver or kidney cancer. Both conserved end residues are part of each CDR3. The D gene is left open where the match is weak. Size tells how often a clone was seen (once, few, many) or the class of an expanded clone, and some rows leave it out.

V gene	J gene	clone size	D gene	CDR3 protein	CDR3 DNA
TRBV5-1	TRBJ2-1	NA	TRBD2	CASRSPNTSGRDYNEQFF	TGCGCCAGCAGATCTCCAAATACTAGCGGGAGGGACTACAATGAGCAGTTCTTC
TRBV18	TRBJ1-5	NA	NA	CASSQYSGTNQPQHF	TGTGCCAGCTCACAATACTCGGGGACGAATCAGCCCCAGCATTTT
TRBV21-1	TRBJ1-2	few	NA	CASSRGFNRVEGNGYTF	TGTGCCAGCAGCCGCGGGTTCAACAGGGTCGAAGGAAATGGCTACACCTTC
TRBV10-2	TRBJ1-5	once	TRBD1	CASSGDSWYSNQPQHF	TGCGCCAGCAGCGGGGACAGCTGGTATAGCAATCAGCCCCAGCATTTT
TRBV6-5	TRBJ1-1	NA	NA	CASRDSQNTEAFF	TGTGCCAGCAGGGACAGTCAGAACACTGAAGCTTTCTTT
TRBV5-6	TRBJ1-5	NA	NA	CASSNMDQPQHF	TGTGCCAGCAGTAATATGGATCAGCCCCAGCATTTT
TRBV11-2	TRBJ1-2	NA	TRBD1	CASSLDPQGLGGYTF	TGTGCCAGCAGCTTAGACCCACAGGGGCTTGGGGGCTACACCTTC
TRBV4-3	TRBJ2-1	once	TRBD2	CASSLDLLPAGRTNEQFF	TGCGCCAGCAGCCTGGACCTCCTTCCAGCGGGGCGGACCAATGAGCAGTTCTTC
TRBV5-5	TRBJ1-6	NA	NA	CASSLAISSYNSPLHF	TGTGCCAGCAGCTTGGCGATTAGCTCCTATAATTCACCCCTCCACTTT
TRBV5-1	TRBJ2-7	few	NA	CASRTGGGSYEQYF	TGCGCCAGCAGGACAGGAGGGGGGTCCTACGAGCAGTACTTC
TRBV6-1	TRBJ1-2	few	NA	CASSEVTLQGCYTF	TGTGCCAGCAGTGAAGTAACTTTGCAGGGGTGCTACACCTTC
TRBV30	TRBJ1-1	few	NA	CAWSINTEAFF	TGTGCCTGGAGTATCAACACTGAAGCTTTCTTT
TRBV6-1	TRBJ1-5	once	NA	CASSATAAQPQHF	TGTGCCAGCAGTGCGACAGCGGCTCAGCCCCAGCATTTT
TRBV6-6	TRBJ1-2	NA	NA	CASSPGFLGGYTF	TGTGCCAGCAGCCCAGGGTTTCTAGGTGGCTACACCTTC
TRBV6-1	TRBJ1-2	NA	NA	CASKQDLYGYTF	TGTGCCAGCAAGCAGGACCTCTATGGCTACACCTTC
TRBV9	TRBJ1-1	NA	NA	CASSVADTMNTEAFF	TGTGCCAGCAGCGTAGCGGACACAATGAACACTGAAGCTTTCTTT
TRBV4-3	TRBJ2-1	NA	NA	CASSQFSGYEQFF	TGCGCCAGCAGCCAATTTTCAGGGTATGAGCAGTTCTTC
TRBV19	TRBJ2-1	NA	NA	CASSIFVGRRENEQFF	TGTGCCAGTAGTATCTTTGTAGGACGGAGGGAAAATGAGCAGTTCTTC
TRBV30	TRBJ1-1	few	NA	CAWCRSNTEAFF	TGTGCCTGGTGCCGTTCGAACACTGAAGCTTTCTTT
TRBV9	TRBJ2-5	NA	NA	CASSEWGYQETQYF	TGTGCCAGCAGCGAGTGGGGGTACCAAGAGACCCAGTACTTC
TRBV27	TRBJ2-3	NA	TRBD1	CASRTGGVSDTQYF	TGTGCCAGCAGGACAGGGGGTGTATCAGATACGCAGTATTTT
TRBV4-2	TRBJ1-2	NA	NA	CASSQDTGHPGYGYTF	TGTGCCAGCAGCCAAGATACGGGACACCCAGGGTATGGCTACACCTTC
TRBV10-2	TRBJ1-1	NA	TRBD1	CASSDRTGDLNTEAFF	TGCGCCAGCAGTGATAGGACAGGGGATCTGAACACTGAAGCTTTCTTT
TRBV6-6	TRBJ2-7	NA	TRBD1	CASSYFGQVKFEQYF	TGTGCCAGCAGTTACTTCGGACAGGTTAAGTTCGAGCAGTACTTC